These 11 T cell receptor beta chains originate from one sample sequenced in a study of blood T cell repertoires in COVID-19. Libraries were prepared by immunoSEQ multiplex PCR; TCRdb keeps only in-frame clonotypes and omits some of them. Among about 86,000 clones, more than 75% were seen once, and the ten largest hold around 1.1%. The sequencing input was peripheral blood. The source of these receptors is a human donor in a cohort sampled during active COVID-19.

About this clone: Other DNA sequences of this sample code for an identical CDR3. The rearrangement joins TRBV6-5 to TRBJ1-4; 10 nucleotides match TRBD1. From germline, CDR1 is MNHEY and CDR2 SVGAGI. V lost 6 bases, J lost 7 bases, and 2 bases stayed unmatched. The CDR3 extends over 13 amino acids. CDR3 in DNA: TGTGCCAGCAGCCGGGACAGGGGTGAAAAACTGTTTTTT. This gives the protein CASSRDRGEKLFF.

The gene calls are TRBV2 and TRBJ2-7; D call uncertain. The CDR3 sequence is 12 residues long. V lost 4 bases and J 2 bases, leaving 6 bases between the germline ends. Germline values: CDR1 SNHLY, CDR2 FYNNEI. CDR3: CASSVTTYEQYF. The CDR3 coding sequence is TGTGCCAGCAGTGTTACTACCTACGAGCAGTACTTC. The complete variable domain, with remaining parts taken from reference TRBV2 and TRBJ2-7, reads EPEVTQTPSHQVTQMGQEVILRCVPISNHLYFYWYRQILGQKVEFLVSFYNNEISEKSEIFDDQFSVERPDGSNFTLKIRSTKLEDSAMYFCASSVTTYEQYFGPGTRLTVT.

This chain uses TRBV5-1 with TRBJ2-5; no definite D call. The CDR3 extends over 15 amino acids. Trimming pared 3 bases from V and 2 bases from J, leaving 14 bases between. CDR1 is SGHRS and CDR2 is YFSETQ in the germline V gene. In nucleotides, the CDR3 is TGCGCCAGCAGCTCAGACTTAAGGCGTCAAGAGACCCAGTACTTC. This sequence encodes CASSSDLRRQETQYF.

The V call is TRBV7-9, the J call TRBJ2-5, with a tentative D call TRBD2 (5 bases). The V and J ends lost 6 bases and 5 bases respectively, with 19 bases between them. CDR1 and CDR2 (germline): SEHNR, FQNEAQ (reference sequence). The CDR3 sequence is 15 residues long. CDR3 residues: CASSRTPGVTETQYF. CDR3 bases: TGTGCCAGCAGTCGGACCCCCGGGGTTACTGAGACCCAGTACTTC.

The chain carries TRBV25-1 and TRBJ2-1; TRBD2 matches 10 bases. The CDR3 runs 16 residues. Per the germline V gene, CDR1 is MGHDK and CDR2 is SYGVNS. Trimming at V came to 3 bases and at J to 9 bases, leaving 11 bases not matched to a gene. DNA for the CDR3: TGTGCCAGCAGTGAGCGGCGGAGCGGGAGGGAGGTTGAGCAGTTCTTC. This gives the protein CASSERRSGREVEQFF.

This clone has more than one count but fewer than ten. This sequence joins TRBV7-6 and TRBJ2-7, with 16 bases aligning to TRBD2. CDR3 length: 18 residues. V dropped 0 bases and J dropped 5; count of bases not matched to a gene: 7. Germline-derived CDR1 and CDR2 are SGHVS and FNYEAQ. The CDR3 coding sequence is TGTGCCAGCAGCTTAGCGCCCGGGACTAGCGGGAGGGCCCACGAGCAGTACTTC. Its translation is CASSLAPGTSGRAHEQYF.

The chain recombines TRBV18 with TRBJ1-2; 12 positions match TRBD1. The germline gives CDR1 KGHSH, CDR2 LQKENI. Losses at the gene ends were 6 bases for V and 6 bases for J; bases not matched to a gene: 11. The CDR3 consists of 16 residues. The chain's CDR3 is CASSPGQGAVVNGYTF. The CDR3, as DNA: TGTGCCAGCTCTCCGGGACAGGGGGCGGTTGTAAATGGCTACACCTTC. The full variable domain, rest sourced from reference TRBV18 and TRBJ1-2, is NAGVMQNPRHLVRRRGQEARLRCSPMKGHSHVYWYRQLPEEGLKFMVYLQKENIIDESGMPKERFSAEFPKEGPSILRIQQVVRGDSAAYFCASSPGQGAVVNGYTFGSGTRLTVV.

The chain recombines TRBV7-9 with TRBJ2-3, with 7 positions matching TRBD2. The CDR3 runs 17 residues. Unmatched junction bases numbered 8, after V lost 0 bases and J lost 2 bases. From germline, CDR1 is SEHNR and CDR2 FQNEAQ (reference sequence). The CDR3, as DNA: TGTGCCAGCAGCTTAGCTTTTAGCGGGCCTGACACAGATACGCAGTATTTT. It translates to CASSLAFSGPDTDTQYF.

This sequence joins TRBV11-2 and TRBJ2-7; D uncertain. The V gene lost 0 bases and the J gene lost 4 bases, with 10 bases spanning the gap. Per germline, CDR1 SGHAT and CDR2 FQNNGV. This CDR3 has 14 residues. CDR3 nucleotide sequence: TGTGCCAGCAGCTTAGATTTTACGACTTACGAGCAGTACTTC. Translated, it gives CASSLDFTTYEQYF.

This chain joins TRBV28 and TRBJ1-2; D remains ambiguous. Germline lookup yields CDR1 MDHEN and CDR2 SYDVKM. V lost 5 bases, J lost 4 bases, and 8 bases lay in between. CDR3 length: 12 residues. CDR3 sequence reads: CASSLGVYGYTF. In DNA form, the CDR3 reads TGTGCCAGCAGTCTAGGCGTCTATGGCTACACCTTC.

Only a few counts were recorded for this clone. The chain is built from TRBV24-1 and TRBJ1-2, with 9 bases aligning to TRBD1. Trimming at V came to 2 bases and at J to 8 bases, leaving 5 bases not matched to a gene. CDR1 and CDR2 (germline): KGHDR, SFDVKD. This CDR3 is 14 amino acids long. The CDR3 coding sequence is TGTGCCACCAGTGATTCGGGACAGGGAAACGGCTACACCTTC. This sequence encodes CATSDSGQGNGYTF.